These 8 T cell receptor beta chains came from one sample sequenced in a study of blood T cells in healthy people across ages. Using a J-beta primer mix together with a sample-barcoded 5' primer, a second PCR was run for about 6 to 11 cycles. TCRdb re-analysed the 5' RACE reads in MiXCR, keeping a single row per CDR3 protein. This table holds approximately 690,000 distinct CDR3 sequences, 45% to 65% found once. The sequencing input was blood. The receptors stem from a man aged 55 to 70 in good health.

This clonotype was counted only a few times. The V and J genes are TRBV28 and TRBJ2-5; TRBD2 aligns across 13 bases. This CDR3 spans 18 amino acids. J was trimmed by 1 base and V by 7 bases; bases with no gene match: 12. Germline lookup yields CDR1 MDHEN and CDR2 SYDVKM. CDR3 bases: TGTGCCAGCAACCCACCCGGGACTAGCGGGGCGTTCCAAGAGACCCAGTACTTC. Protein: CASNPPGTSGAFQETQYF.

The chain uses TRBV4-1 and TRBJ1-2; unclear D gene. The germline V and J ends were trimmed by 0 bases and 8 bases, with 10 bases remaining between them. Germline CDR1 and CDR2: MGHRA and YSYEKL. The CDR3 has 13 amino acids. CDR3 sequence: CASSQEEFLGYTF. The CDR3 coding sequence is TGCGCCAGCAGCCAAGAGGAGTTCCTAGGCTACACCTTC.

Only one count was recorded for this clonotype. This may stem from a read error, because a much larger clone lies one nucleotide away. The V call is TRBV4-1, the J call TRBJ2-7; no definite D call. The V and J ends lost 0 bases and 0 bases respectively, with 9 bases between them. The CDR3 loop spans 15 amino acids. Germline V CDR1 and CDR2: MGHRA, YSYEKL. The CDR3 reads CASSQEGRSSYEQYF. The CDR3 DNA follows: TGCGCCAGCAGCCAAGAAGGCAGGAGCTCCTACGAGCAGTACTTC.

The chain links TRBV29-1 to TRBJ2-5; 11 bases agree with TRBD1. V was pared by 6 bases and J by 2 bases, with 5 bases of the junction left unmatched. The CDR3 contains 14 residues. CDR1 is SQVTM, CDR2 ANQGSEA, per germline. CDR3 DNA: TGCAGCGTAGCCGGGACAGGGGGTCAAGAGACCCAGTACTTC. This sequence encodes CSVAGTGGQETQYF.

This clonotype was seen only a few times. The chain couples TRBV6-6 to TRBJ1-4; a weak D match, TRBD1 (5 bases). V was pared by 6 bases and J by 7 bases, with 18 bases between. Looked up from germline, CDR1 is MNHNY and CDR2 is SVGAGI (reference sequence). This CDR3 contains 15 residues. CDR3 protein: CASSYQGALGEKLFF. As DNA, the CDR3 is TGTGCCAGCAGCTACCAGGGTGCCCTTGGTGAAAAACTGTTTTTT.

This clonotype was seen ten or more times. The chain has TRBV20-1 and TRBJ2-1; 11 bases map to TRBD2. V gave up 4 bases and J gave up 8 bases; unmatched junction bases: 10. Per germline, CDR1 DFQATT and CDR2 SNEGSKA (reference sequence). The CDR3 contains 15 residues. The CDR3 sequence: CSATPPSGGYYEQFF. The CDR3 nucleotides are TGCAGTGCTACCCCTCCTAGCGGGGGGTATTATGAGCAGTTCTTC.

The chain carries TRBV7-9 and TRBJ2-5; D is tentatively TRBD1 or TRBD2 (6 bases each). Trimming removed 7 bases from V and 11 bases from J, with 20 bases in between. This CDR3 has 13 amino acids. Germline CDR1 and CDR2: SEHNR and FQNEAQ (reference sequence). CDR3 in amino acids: CASNPGQPGGQYF. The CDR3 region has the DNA TGTGCCAGCAATCCAGGACAGCCCGGAGGGCAGTACTTC.

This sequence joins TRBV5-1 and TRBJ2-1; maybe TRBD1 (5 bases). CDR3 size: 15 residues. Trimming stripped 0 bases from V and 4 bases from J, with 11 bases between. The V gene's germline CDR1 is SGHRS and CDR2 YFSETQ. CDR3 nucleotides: TGCGCCAGCAGCTTGGGGTCAGGGTTTTACAATGAGCAGTTCTTC. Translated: CASSLGSGFYNEQFF.